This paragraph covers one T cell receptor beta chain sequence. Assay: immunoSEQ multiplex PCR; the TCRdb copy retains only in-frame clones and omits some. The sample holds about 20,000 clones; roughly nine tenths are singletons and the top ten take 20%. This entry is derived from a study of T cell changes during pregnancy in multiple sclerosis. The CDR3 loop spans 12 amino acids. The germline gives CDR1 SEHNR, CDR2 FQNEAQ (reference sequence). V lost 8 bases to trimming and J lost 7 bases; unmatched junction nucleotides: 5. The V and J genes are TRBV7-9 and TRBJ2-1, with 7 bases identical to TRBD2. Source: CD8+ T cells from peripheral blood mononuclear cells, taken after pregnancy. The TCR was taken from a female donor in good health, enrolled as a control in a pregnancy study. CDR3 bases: TGTGCCAGCGGGAGGGCTCTTAATGAGCAGTTCTTC. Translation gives CASGRALNEQFF. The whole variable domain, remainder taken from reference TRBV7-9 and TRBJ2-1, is DTGVSQNPRHKITKRGQNVTFRCDPISEHNRLYWYRQTLGQGPEFLTYFQNEAQLEKSRLLSDRFSAERPKGSFSTLEIQRTEQGDSAMYLCASGRALNEQFFGPGTRLTVL.